This TCR beta chain was identified during a study of metastatic and nonmetastatic thyroid tumors. This clone was counted ten times or more. TCRdb reprocessed the PCR reads via MiXCR. Here the sample spans about 69,000 clones, approximately 15% being singletons. All patients were untreated before thyroid surgery. The CDR3 is 14 amino acids. In germline, CDR1 is MNHNS, CDR2 SASEGT. V gave up 8 bases and J gave up 6 bases; unmatched junction bases: 13. This clonotype was sampled from a male donor with papillary thyroid cancer or a benign thyroid nodule (not recorded which). Some clones in this sample may be carry-over from other donors' samples. The sample consisted of blood. The V gene is TRBV6-1, the J gene TRBJ2-7; TRBD1 aligns across 7 bases. Here the CDR3 DNA reads TGTGCCAGCGGGATGGAAGGGGGCGCGGGCGAGCAGTACTTC. Amino acids: CASGMEGGAGEQYF.